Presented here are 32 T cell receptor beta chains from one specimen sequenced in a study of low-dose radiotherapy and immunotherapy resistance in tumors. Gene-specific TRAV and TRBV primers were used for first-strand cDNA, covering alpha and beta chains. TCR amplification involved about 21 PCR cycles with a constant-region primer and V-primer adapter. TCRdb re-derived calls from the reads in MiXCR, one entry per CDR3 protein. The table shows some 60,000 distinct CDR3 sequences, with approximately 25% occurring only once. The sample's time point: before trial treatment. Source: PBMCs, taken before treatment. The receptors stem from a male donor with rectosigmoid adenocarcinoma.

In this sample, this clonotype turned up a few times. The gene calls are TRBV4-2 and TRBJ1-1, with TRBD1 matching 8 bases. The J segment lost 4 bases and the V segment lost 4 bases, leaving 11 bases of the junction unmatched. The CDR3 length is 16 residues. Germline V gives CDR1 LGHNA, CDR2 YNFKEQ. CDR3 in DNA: TGTGCCAGCAGCCCCTGGTGCAGGGGGCTTTGCACTGAAGCTTTCTTT. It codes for CASSPWCRGLCTEAFF.

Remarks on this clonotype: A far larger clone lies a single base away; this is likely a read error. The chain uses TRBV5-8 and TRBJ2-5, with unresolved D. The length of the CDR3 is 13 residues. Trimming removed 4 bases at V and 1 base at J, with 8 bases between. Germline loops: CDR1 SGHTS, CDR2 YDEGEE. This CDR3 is CASSRLRQETQYF. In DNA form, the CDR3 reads TGTGCCAGCAGCAGACTGCGCCAAGAGACCCAGTACTTC.

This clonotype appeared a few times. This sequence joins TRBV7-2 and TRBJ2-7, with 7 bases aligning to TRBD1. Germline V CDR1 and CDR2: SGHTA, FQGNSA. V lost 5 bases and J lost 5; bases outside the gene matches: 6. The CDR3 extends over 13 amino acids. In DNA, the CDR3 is TGTGCCAGCAGCACCGGGACAGTGGACGAGCAGTACTTC. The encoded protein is CASSTGTVDEQYF.

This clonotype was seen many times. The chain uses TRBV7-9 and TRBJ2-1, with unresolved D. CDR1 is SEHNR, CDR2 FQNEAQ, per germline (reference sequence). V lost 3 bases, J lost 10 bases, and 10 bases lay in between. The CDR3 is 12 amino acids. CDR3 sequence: CASSLAAREQFF. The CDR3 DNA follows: TGTGCCAGCAGCTTGGCCGCTAGGGAGCAGTTCTTC.

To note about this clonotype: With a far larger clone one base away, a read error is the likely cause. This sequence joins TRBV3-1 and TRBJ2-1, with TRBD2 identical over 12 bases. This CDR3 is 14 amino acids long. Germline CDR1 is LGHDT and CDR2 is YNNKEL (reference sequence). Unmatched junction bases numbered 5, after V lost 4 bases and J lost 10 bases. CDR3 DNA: TGTGCCAGCAGCCTGACTAGCGGGAGCGACGAGCAGTTCTTC. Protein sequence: CASSLTSGSDEQFF.

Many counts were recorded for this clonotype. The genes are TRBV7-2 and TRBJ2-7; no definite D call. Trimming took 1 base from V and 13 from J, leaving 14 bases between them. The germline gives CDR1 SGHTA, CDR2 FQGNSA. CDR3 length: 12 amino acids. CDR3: CASSLGGWASYF. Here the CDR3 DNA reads TGTGCCAGCAGCTTAGGAGGATGGGCCTCTTACTTC. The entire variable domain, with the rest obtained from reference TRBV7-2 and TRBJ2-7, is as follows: GAGVSQSPSNKVTEKGKDVELRCDPISGHTALYWYRQSLGQGLEFLIYFQGNSAPDKSGLPSDRFSAERTGGSVSTLTIQRTQQEDSAVYLCASSLGGWASYFGPGTRLTVT.

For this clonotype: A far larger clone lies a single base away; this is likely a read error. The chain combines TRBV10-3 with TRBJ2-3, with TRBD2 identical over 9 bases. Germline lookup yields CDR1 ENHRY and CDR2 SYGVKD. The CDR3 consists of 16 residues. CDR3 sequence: CASSERAGTSRDTQYF. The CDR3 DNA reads TGTGCCAGCAGTGAACGTGCAGGGACTAGCAGAGATACGCAGTATTTT.

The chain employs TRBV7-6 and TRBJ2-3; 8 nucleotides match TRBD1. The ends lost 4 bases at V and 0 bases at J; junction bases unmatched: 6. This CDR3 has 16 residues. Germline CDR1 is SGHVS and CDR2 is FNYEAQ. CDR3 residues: CASSSLQGGSTDTQYF. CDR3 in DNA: TGTGCCAGCAGCTCCCTACAGGGGGGAAGCACAGATACGCAGTATTTT. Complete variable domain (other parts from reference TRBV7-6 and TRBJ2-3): GAGVSQSPRYKVTKRGQDVALRCDPISGHVSLYWYRQALGQGPEFLTYFNYEAQQDKSGLPNDRFSAERPEGSISTLTIQRTEQRDSAMYRCASSSLQGGSTDTQYFGPGTRLTVL.

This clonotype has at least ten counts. Here the CDR3 DNA reads TGCGCCAGCAGTGAGTGGTTTGACAGTTCTAGCACAGATACGCAGTATTTT. Amino acid sequence: CASSEWFDSSSTDTQYF. The chain carries TRBV10-1 and TRBJ2-3; TRBD1 is a possible D gene (5 bases). Germline lookup yields CDR1 WNHNN and CDR2 SYGVQD (reference sequence). V dropped 1 base and J dropped 0 bases, with 14 bases sitting between them. The CDR3 runs to 17 residues.

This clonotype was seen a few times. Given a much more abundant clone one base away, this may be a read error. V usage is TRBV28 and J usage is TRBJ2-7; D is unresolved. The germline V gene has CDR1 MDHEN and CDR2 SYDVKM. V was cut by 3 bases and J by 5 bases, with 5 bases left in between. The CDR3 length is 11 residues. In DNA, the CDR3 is TGTGCCAGCAGTTTGAGGAACGAGCAGTACTTC. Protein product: CASSLRNEQYF.

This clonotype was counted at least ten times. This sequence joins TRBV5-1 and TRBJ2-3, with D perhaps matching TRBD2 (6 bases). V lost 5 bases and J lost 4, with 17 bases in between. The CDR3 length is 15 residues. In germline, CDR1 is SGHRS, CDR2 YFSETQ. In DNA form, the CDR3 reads TGCGCCAGCAGTCCAAGCGGGCTGGGCGCAGATACGCAGTATTTT. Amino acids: CASSPSGLGADTQYF.

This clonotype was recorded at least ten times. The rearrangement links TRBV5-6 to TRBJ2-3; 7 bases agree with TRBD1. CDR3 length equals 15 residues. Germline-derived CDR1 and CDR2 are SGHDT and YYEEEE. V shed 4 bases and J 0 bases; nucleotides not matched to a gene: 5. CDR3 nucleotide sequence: TGTGCCAGCAGCAACGGACAGGAGAGCACAGATACGCAGTATTTT. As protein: CASSNGQESTDTQYF. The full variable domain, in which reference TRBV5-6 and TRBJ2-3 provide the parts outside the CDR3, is DAGVTQSPTHLIKTRGQQVTLRCSPKSGHDTVSWYQQALGQGPQFIFQYYEEEERQRGNFPDRFSGHQFPNYSSELNVNALLLGDSALYLCASSNGQESTDTQYFGPGTRLTVL.

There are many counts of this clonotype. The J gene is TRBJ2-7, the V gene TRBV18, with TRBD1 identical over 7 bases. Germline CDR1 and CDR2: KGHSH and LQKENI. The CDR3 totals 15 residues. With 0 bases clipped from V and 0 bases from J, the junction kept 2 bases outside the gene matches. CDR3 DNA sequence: TGTGCCAGCTCACCACCCGGGACAGTCTCCTACGAGCAGTACTTC. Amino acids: CASSPPGTVSYEQYF.

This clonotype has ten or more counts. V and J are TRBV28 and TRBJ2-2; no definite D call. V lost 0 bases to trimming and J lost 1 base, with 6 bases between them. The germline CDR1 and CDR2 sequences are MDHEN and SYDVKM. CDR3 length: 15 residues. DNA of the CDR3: TGTGCCAGCAGTTTATGGAATAGGAACACCGGGGAGCTGTTTTTT. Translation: CASSLWNRNTGELFF.

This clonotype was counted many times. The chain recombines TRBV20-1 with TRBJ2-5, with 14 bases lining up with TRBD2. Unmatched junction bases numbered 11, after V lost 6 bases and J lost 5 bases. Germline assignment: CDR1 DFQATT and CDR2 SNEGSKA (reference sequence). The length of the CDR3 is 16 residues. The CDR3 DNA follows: TGCAGTGCCAGCGGGACTAGCGGGGGAAGAGGGGAGACCCAGTACTTC. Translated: CSASGTSGGRGETQYF.

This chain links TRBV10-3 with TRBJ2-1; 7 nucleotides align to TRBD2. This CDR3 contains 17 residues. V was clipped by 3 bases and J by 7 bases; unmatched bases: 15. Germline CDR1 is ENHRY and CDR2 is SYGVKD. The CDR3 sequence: CAISDPTSRGRENEQFF. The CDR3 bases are TGTGCCATCAGTGACCCGACCTCCCGCGGGAGAGAGAATGAGCAGTTCTTC.

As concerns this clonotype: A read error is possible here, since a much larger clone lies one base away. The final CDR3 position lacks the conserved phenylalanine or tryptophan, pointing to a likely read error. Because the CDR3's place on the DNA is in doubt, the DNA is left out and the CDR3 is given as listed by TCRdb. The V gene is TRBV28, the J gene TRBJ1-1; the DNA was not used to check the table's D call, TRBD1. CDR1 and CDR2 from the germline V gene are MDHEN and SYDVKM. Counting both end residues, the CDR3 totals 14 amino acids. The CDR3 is CASAPHGRNTEAFL.

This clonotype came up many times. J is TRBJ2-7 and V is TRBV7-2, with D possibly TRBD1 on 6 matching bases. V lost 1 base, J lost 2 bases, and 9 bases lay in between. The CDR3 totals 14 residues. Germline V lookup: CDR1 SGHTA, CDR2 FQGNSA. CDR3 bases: TGTGCCAGCAGCTTAGGGTCAGGGGCCTACGAGCAGTACTTC. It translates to CASSLGSGAYEQYF. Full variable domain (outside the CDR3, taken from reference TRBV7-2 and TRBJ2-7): GAGVSQSPSNKVTEKGKDVELRCDPISGHTALYWYRQSLGQGLEFLIYFQGNSAPDKSGLPSDRFSAERTGGSVSTLTIQRTQQEDSAVYLCASSLGSGAYEQYFGPGTRLTVT.

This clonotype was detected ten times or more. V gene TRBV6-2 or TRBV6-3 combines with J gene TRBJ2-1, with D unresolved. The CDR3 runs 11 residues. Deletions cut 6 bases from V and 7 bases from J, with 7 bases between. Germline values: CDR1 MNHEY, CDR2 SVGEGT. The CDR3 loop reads CASSPGNEQFF. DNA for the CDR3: TGTGCCAGCAGCCCAGGAAATGAGCAGTTCTTC.

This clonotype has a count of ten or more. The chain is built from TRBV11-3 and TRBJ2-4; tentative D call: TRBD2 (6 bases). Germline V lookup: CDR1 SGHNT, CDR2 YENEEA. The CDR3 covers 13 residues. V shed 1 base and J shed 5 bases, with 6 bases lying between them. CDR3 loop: CASSLGGENIQYF. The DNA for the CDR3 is TGTGCCAGCAGCTTAGGGGGGGAAAACATTCAGTACTTC. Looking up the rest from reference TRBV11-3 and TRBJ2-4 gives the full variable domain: EAGVVQSPRYKIIEKKQPVAFWCNPISGHNTLYWYLQNLGQGPELLIRYENEEAVDDSQLPKDRFSAERLKGVDSTLKIQPAELGDSAVYLCASSLGGENIQYFGAGTRLSVL.

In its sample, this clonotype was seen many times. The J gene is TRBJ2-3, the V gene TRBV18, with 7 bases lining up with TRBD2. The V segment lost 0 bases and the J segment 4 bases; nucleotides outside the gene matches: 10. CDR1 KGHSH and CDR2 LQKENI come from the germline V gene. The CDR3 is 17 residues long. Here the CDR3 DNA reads TGTGCCAGCTCACCACCGGTTGGAGCTAGCGGTCCAGATACGCAGTATTTT. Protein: CASSPPVGASGPDTQYF.

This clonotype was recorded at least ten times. The CDR3 bases are TGTGCCACCATGGGACTCGCCAGCACAGATACGCAGTATTTT. Its translation: CATMGLASTDTQYF. The chain combines TRBV12-3 or TRBV12-4 with TRBJ2-3, with a possible D match to TRBD2 (6 bases). The CDR3 contains 14 residues. V lost 10 bases to trimming and J lost 0 bases, with 14 bases between them.

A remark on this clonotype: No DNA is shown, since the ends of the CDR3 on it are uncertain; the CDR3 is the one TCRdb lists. The CDR3 protein is CSVEDGTSGSNTGELFFFFF. The genes are TRBV29-1 and TRBJ2-2; the D call of TRBD2 is as the table states it, not checked on the DNA. Inclusive of both ends, the CDR3 amounts to 20 amino acids. Germline V lookup: CDR1 SQVTM, CDR2 ANQGSEA.

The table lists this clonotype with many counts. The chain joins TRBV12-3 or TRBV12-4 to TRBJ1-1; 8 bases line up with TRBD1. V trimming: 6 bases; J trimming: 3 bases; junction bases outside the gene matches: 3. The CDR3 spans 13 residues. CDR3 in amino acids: CASSRQGYTEAFF. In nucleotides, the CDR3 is TGTGCCAGCAGCCGACAGGGGTACACTGAAGCTTTCTTT.

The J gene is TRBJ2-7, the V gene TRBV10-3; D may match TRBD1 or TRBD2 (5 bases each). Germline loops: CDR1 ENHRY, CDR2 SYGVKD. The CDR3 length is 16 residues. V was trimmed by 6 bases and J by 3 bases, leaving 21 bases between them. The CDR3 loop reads CAISRDRIPQGYEQYF. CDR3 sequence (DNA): TGTGCCATCAGCCGGGACCGGATCCCCCAGGGCTACGAGCAGTACTTC.

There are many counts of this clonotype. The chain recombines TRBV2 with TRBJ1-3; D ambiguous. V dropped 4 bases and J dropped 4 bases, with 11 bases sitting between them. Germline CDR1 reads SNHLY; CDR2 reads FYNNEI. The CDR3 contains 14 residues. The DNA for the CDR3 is TGTGCCAGCAGTGGAGTTACGTCGGGAAACACCATATATTTT. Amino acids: CASSGVTSGNTIYF. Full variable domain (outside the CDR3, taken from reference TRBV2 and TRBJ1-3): EPEVTQTPSHQVTQMGQEVILRCVPISNHLYFYWYRQILGQKVEFLVSFYNNEISEKSEIFDDQFSVERPDGSNFTLKIRSTKLEDSAMYFCASSGVTSGNTIYFGEGSWLTVV.

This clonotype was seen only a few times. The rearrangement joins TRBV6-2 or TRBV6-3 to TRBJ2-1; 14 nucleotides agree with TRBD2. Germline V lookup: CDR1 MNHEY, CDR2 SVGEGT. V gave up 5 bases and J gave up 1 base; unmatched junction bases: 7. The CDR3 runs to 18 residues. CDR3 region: CASSRLTSGRASYNEQFF. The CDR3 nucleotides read TGTGCCAGCAGTCGTCTGACTAGCGGGAGGGCATCCTACAATGAGCAGTTCTTC.

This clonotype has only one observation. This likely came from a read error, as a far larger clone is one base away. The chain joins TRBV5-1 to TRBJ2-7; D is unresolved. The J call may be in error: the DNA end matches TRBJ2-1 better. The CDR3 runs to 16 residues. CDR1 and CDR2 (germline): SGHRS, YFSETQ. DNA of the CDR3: TGCGCCAGCAGCTCAGGTAATTCTGGCATTATCAATGAGCAGTTCTTC. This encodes CASSSGNSGIINEQFF.

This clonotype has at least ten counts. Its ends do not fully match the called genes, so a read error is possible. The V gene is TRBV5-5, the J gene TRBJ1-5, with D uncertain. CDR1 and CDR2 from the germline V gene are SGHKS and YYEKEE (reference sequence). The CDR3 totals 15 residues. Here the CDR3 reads CASSLGSYSNQPQHF. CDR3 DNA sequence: TGCGCCAGCAGCTTGGGCTCGTATAGCAATCAGCCCCAGCATTTT.

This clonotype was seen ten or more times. The CDR3 loop is CASRDGQKTTGELFF. The CDR3 nucleotides read TGTGCCAGCAGGGATGGACAGAAAACCACCGGGGAGCTGTTTTTT. The rearrangement uses TRBV6-5 and TRBJ2-2; D might be TRBD1 (6 bases). The ends were cut back, 6 bases at V and 4 bases at J, with 15 bases in the middle. The CDR3 has 15 amino acids. Germline V CDR1 and CDR2: MNHEY, SVGAGI.

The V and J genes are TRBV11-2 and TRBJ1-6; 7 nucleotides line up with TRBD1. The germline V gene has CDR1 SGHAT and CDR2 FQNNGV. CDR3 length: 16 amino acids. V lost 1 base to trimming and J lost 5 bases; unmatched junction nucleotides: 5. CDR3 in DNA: TGTGCCAGCAGCTTAGCCGCAGGGGGTAATAATTCACCCCTCCACTTT. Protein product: CASSLAAGGNNSPLHF.

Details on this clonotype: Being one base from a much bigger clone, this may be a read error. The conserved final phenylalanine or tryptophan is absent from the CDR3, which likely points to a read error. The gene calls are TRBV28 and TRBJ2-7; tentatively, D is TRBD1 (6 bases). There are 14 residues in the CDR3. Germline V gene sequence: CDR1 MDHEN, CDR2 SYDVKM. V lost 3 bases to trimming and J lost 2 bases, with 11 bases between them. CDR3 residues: CASSFWGLAYEQYS. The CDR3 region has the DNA TGTGCCAGCAGTTTTTGGGGGCTTGCCTACGAGCAGTACTCC.